The text below deals with one T cell receptor beta chain. Its antigen is still unknown. Template for every sorted-subset replicate PCR totaled approximately 200 ng DNA, 25,000 to 35,000 T cell genomes. TCRdb's copy holds only in-frame clones and misses some; the assay was immunoSEQ multiplex PCR. The sample shows millions of clones, about 92% of them seen only once. The entry originates in a study of shared clonotypes between healthy human individuals. Overall study: The plates for each donor numbered three CD4 naive, three CD4 memory, two CD8 naive and one CD8 memory. Study observations and caveats: Non-shared clonotypes had lower generation probabilities than clonotypes shared by all four sorted-subset donors.

V gave up 3 bases and J gave up 8 bases; unmatched junction bases: 5. CDR3 length: 13 residues. Per the germline V gene, CDR1 is SGHRS and CDR2 is YFSETQ. Study donors comprised healthy, HIV-negative adults devoid of recent acute infection or vaccination. The sequence was collected from a man aged 18 to 29 in good health. Some clones in this sample may be carry-over from other donors' samples. The V gene is TRBV5-1, the J gene TRBJ1-3; 7 nucleotides match TRBD1. The sample consisted of naive CD4+ T cells from PBMCs. Subset indicated: CD45RA+ positively selected. DNA for the CDR3: TGCGCCAGCAGCTCGACAGGGTTCGACACCATATATTTT. Translating it yields CASSSTGFDTIYF.